Below are 14 T cell receptor beta chains sequenced from a single sample in a study of CD8 T cells in Susac syndrome. Random-hexamer reverse transcription was applied to roughly 0.5 to 1 ug RNA. TCRdb used MiXCR to reprocess the immunoSEQ multiplex PCR reads, holding one entry per CDR3 protein. The table records about 190,000 distinct CDR3 sequences, approximately 93% of them present only once. Sequencing was performed on CD4+ T cells from PBMCs. These receptor sequences come from a human donor in good health.

This chain links TRBV4-2 with TRBJ2-5, with 8 bases that match TRBD2. Germline CDR1 LGHNA, CDR2 YNFKEQ. The CDR3 consists of 15 residues. V shed 3 bases and J 2 bases; nucleotides not matched to a gene: 5. DNA of the CDR3: TGTGCCAGCAGCCAGGATCGGGGGGGACAAGAGACCCAGTACTTC. It translates to CASSQDRGGQETQYF.

This clonotype was detected a few times. This chain uses TRBV6-1 with TRBJ1-5; 10 bases are a match to TRBD1. Trimming at V came to 6 bases and at J to 7 bases, leaving 6 bases not matched to a gene. This CDR3 has 14 amino acids. Germline assignment: CDR1 MNHNS and CDR2 SASEGT. CDR3 DNA: TGTGCCAGCAGCCTTTGGGACAGGGGACAGCCCCAGCATTTT. Its translation is CASSLWDRGQPQHF.

This chain links TRBV20-1 with TRBJ2-2; D gene uncertain. The V end was cut by 0 bases, the J end by 0 bases, with 8 bases between. Germline CDR1 is DFQATT and CDR2 is SNEGSKA (reference sequence). There are 15 residues in the CDR3. The CDR3 is CSAREGSSNTGELFF. CDR3 nucleotide sequence: TGCAGTGCTAGAGAAGGCAGCTCGAACACCGGGGAGCTGTTTTTT.

The CDR3 reads CASRETSGGARRETQYF. The DNA of the CDR3 is TGTGCCAGCAGGGAGACTAGCGGGGGGGCCAGGAGAGAGACCCAGTACTTC. The chain links TRBV6-1 to TRBJ2-5; 14 bases line up with TRBD2. With V trimmed by 6 bases and J by 4 bases, 10 bases remained unmatched. This CDR3 has 17 residues. Per the germline V gene, CDR1 is MNHNS and CDR2 is SASEGT.

The chain is built from TRBV12-3 or TRBV12-4 and TRBJ1-2; TRBD1 is a possible D gene (5 bases). V was cut by 10 bases and J by 2 bases, with 17 bases left in between. The CDR3 is made up of 14 amino acids. The CDR3 region has the DNA TGTGCCATCTACGGGGCCCGGGGAAACTATGGCTACACCTTC. Translated, it gives CAIYGARGNYGYTF.

The V and J genes are TRBV7-9 and TRBJ2-6, with D possibly being TRBD1 or TRBD2 (6 bases each). This CDR3 is built from 16 residues. Germline CDR1 reads SEHNR; CDR2 reads FQNEAQ (reference sequence). V was clipped by 7 bases and J by 2 bases, with 15 bases between them. The CDR3 DNA reads as TGTGCCAGCACTAACCTGGGGGGCGCTGGGGCCAACGTCCTGACTTTC. Amino acid sequence: CASTNLGGAGANVLTF.

The J gene is TRBJ1-4, the V gene TRBV4-2; weak D call: TRBD1 (5 bases). The CDR3 runs to 14 residues. V lost 0 bases and J 4 bases, leaving 6 bases between the germline ends. Germline loops: CDR1 LGHNA, CDR2 YNFKEQ. CDR3 nucleotide sequence: TGTGCCAGCAGCCAAGATGGGGGTAATGAAAAACTGTTTTTT. Translated: CASSQDGGNEKLFF.

The genes are TRBV2 and TRBJ1-2; D is undetermined. V lost 1 base to trimming and J lost 4 bases, with 4 bases between them. CDR1 SNHLY and CDR2 FYNNEI come from the germline V gene. CDR3 length: 12 residues. For the CDR3, the DNA is TGTGCCAGCAGTGAAGGGCCCTATGGCTACACCTTC. It specifies CASSEGPYGYTF. Full variable domain (remainder filled in from reference TRBV2 and TRBJ1-2): EPEVTQTPSHQVTQMGQEVILRCVPISNHLYFYWYRQILGQKVEFLVSFYNNEISEKSEIFDDQFSVERPDGSNFTLKIRSTKLEDSAMYFCASSEGPYGYTFGSGTRLTVV.

The chain joins TRBV5-4 to TRBJ2-5, with unresolved D. Trimming removed 0 bases at V and 5 bases at J, with 8 bases between. The CDR3 has 13 amino acids. Per germline, CDR1 SGHNT and CDR2 YYREEE (reference sequence). CDR3 DNA: TGTGCCAGCAGCTTGGCAGGCCCGGAGACCCAGTACTTC. This gives the protein CASSLAGPETQYF. Using reference TRBV5-4 and TRBJ2-5 for the parts outside the CDR3, the full variable domain is ETGVTQSPTHLIKTRGQQVTLRCSSQSGHNTVSWYQQALGQGPQFIFQYYREEENGRGNFPPRFSGLQFPNYSSELNVNALELDDSALYLCASSLAGPETQYFGPGTRLLVL.

This clonotype is a singleton in its sample. This chain joins TRBV24-1 and TRBJ1-2; TRBD1 might be the D (6 bases). The CDR3 totals 16 residues. V was pared by 6 bases and J by 1 base, with 17 bases between. From germline, CDR1 is KGHDR and CDR2 SFDVKD. DNA of the CDR3: TGTGCCACCAGTAATTCAGGGCAGGGGCTTAACTATGGCTACACCTTC. The encoded protein is CATSNSGQGLNYGYTF.

V usage is TRBV12-3 or TRBV12-4 and J usage is TRBJ1-1, with D uncertain. V shed 3 bases and J shed 7 bases, with 9 bases lying between them. The CDR3 contains 12 residues. The CDR3 loop is CASSFGPGEAFF. The CDR3 DNA reads as TGTGCCAGCAGTTTCGGCCCAGGTGAAGCTTTCTTT.

This clonotype was found a few times. V and J are TRBV5-1 and TRBJ2-2, with TRBD2 matching over 7 bases. The germline V gene encodes CDR1 SGHRS and CDR2 YFSETQ. Trimming at V came to 0 bases and at J to 1 base, leaving 3 bases not matched to a gene. This CDR3 is 16 amino acids long. CDR3 coding DNA: TGCGCCAGCAGCTTGGACTTAGCGGGGAACACCGGGGAGCTGTTTTTT. It specifies CASSLDLAGNTGELFF.

This chain links TRBV12-3 or TRBV12-4 with TRBJ1-2; D might be TRBD1 (5 bases). The V gene lost 6 bases and the J gene lost 2 bases, with 19 bases spanning the gap. This CDR3 has 16 amino acids. Here the CDR3 DNA reads TGTGCCAGCAGGGCCCCCGGGACGACCGGGAACTATGGCTACACCTTC. It is translated as CASRAPGTTGNYGYTF.

The genes are TRBV5-1 and TRBJ2-3; D call uncertain. CDR3 length: 12 amino acids. The V end was cut by 1 base, the J end by 5 bases, with 5 bases between. Per germline, CDR1 SGHRS and CDR2 YFSETQ. CDR3 region: CASSLFRDTQYF. The CDR3 DNA is TGCGCCAGCAGCTTGTTCCGAGATACGCAGTATTTT. Using reference TRBV5-1 and TRBJ2-3 for the parts outside the CDR3, the full variable domain is KAGVTQTPRYLIKTRGQQVTLSCSPISGHRSVSWYQQTPGQGLQFLFEYFSETQRNKGNFPGRFSGRQFSNSRSEMNVSTLELGDSALYLCASSLFRDTQYFGPGTRLTVL.